The source of this T cell receptor (beta chain) is a study of Ad26.COV2.S vaccination and SARS-CoV-2 variants. The wider study: Dosing was one shot or two shots 56 days apart. Study-level findings and limits: Post-vaccination breadth of spike-specific CD8+ and CD4+ T cell responses was reportedly substantial.

This CDR3 has 14 residues. The germline V gene has CDR1 SQVTM and CDR2 ANQGSEA. The treatment: around 19 received Ad26.COV2.S at low or high dose, single or two shots; several received placebo; per-sample allocation not given. It was on day 63 after the first vaccine or placebo injection that samples were taken. With regard to this clone: The antigen is not known.

Libraries were prepared by immunoSEQ multiplex PCR; TCRdb keeps only in-frame clonotypes and omits some of them. The data show approximately 360,000 clones, 83% seen once. Sequenced material: peripheral blood, taken in a trial of Ad26.COV2.S vaccine versus placebo. The J gene is TRBJ2-2, the V gene TRBV29-1; 9 bases are a match to TRBD1. The source of this sequence is a person between 18 and 65 years old who received the Ad26.COV2.S COVID-19 vaccine or a placebo. For the CDR3, the DNA is TGCAGTACTCGGACAGGGGCAAACACCGGGGAGCTGTTTTTT. It codes for CSTRTGANTGELFF.